This T cell receptor beta chain was identified during a study of glioma-infiltrating T cells. As for the study in general: Glioblastomas were WHO grade IV, sampled at first diagnosis; low-grade were grade II. Target coverage was about 4- to 10-fold for roughly one million blood T cells. Regarding the study as a whole: Tissue and blood shared very few CDR3 sequences.

Deletions cut 0 bases from V and 4 bases from J, with 12 bases between. Germline V gene data show CDR1 as SEHNR and CDR2 as FQNEAQ (reference sequence). The CDR3 totals 15 residues. Concerning this clonotype: Its target is unknown. As the CDR3 is not closed by the conserved phenylalanine or tryptophan, this likely results from a read error.

TCR alpha and beta CDR3 regions were amplified from RNA using iRepertoire nested multiplex PCR. Input was 100-400 ng of tissue mRNA or PBMC total RNA. TCRdb reprocessed the multiplex PCR reads via MiXCR and lists one record per CDR3 protein. The repertoire holds fewer than 500,000 distinct CDR3 sequences, with 35% to 45% as singletons. Sequencing used glioma tissue, nonneoplastic brain tissue, or PBMCs (not recorded which). V and J are TRBV7-9 and TRBJ1-2; D ambiguous. This receptor was taken from a human donor with low-grade glioma or glioblastoma, undergoing nonglioma brain surgery, or in good health (not recorded which). In DNA, the CDR3 is TGTGCCAGCAGCTTAGCGCGGACCGGAGTCTATGGCTACACCTCC. Protein sequence: CASSLARTGVYGYTS.